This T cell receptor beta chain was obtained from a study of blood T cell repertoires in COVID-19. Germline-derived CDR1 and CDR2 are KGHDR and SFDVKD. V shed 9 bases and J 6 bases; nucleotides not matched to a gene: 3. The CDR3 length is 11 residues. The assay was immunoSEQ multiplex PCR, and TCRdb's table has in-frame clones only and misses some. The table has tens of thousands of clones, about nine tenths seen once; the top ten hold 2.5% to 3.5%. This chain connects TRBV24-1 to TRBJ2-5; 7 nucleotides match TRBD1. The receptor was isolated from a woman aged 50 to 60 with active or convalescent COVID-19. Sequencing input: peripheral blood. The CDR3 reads CATGQEKTQYF. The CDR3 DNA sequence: TGTGCCACCGGACAGGAAAAGACCCAGTACTTC.